The next 19 T cell receptor beta chains were all read from a single sample in a study of regulatory T cells in long-lasting Graves disease. For TCR beta, libraries came from iRepertoire HTBI primers and Arm-PCR of CDR3 regions. From the multiplex PCR reads, TCRdb called clonotypes with MiXCR, one entry per CDR3 protein. The sample consists of approximately 400,000 distinct CDR3 sequences, about 10% of them appearing once. This sample's time point: newly diagnosed GD, antithyroid drugs for less than 3 months. From RNA extracted from PBMCs, the TCR library was made. This same sample was also part of a study on T cells in Graves' hyperthyroidism and ophthalmopathy.

Sequenced here: peripheral blood mononuclear cells (PBMCs), sampled at new diagnosis, from a patient treated with antithyroid drugs. Every receptor here comes from a woman aged 18-29 years with Graves disease.

This chain links TRBV2 with TRBJ1-1; no clear D gene. The CDR3 runs 14 residues. From germline, CDR1 is SNHLY and CDR2 FYNNEI. V lost 7 bases to trimming and J lost 4 bases, with 16 bases between them. CDR3 residues: CASTDSNGSTEAFF. In DNA, the CDR3 is TGTGCCAGCACAGACTCTAACGGGAGCACTGAAGCTTTCTTT.

This clonotype came up many times. The chain employs TRBV7-6 and TRBJ2-5; tentatively, D is TRBD2 (5 bases). The CDR3 covers 15 residues. Deletions cut 1 base from V and 5 bases from J, with 14 bases between. Germline V gene sequence: CDR1 SGHVS, CDR2 FNYEAQ. In nucleotides, the CDR3 is TGTGCCAGCAGCTTAGTTCTTGGGTCGGGGGAGACCCAGTACTTC. It encodes CASSLVLGSGETQYF.

There are many counts of this clonotype. This chain joins TRBV27 and TRBJ1-5; 8 positions match TRBD1. The CDR3 runs to 16 residues. V gave up 6 bases and J gave up 5 bases; unmatched junction bases: 12. The germline gives CDR1 MNHEY, CDR2 SMNVEV (reference sequence). CDR3 sequence (DNA): TGTGCCAGCAGAACAGGGGGACGCGACCCTTATCAGCCCCAGCATTTT. As protein: CASRTGGRDPYQPQHF.

This clonotype was observed many times. The genes are TRBV7-9 and TRBJ2-7; D tentatively reads TRBD1 or TRBD2 (6 bases each). Germline V gene data show CDR1 as SEHNR and CDR2 as FQNEAQ (reference sequence). Trimming removed 3 bases at V and 7 bases at J, with 13 bases between. There are 13 residues in the CDR3. DNA of the CDR3: TGTGCCAGCAGCTTTCCGGGGGCTTGGGAGCAGTACTTC. Translated: CASSFPGAWEQYF. The whole variable domain, filled in from reference TRBV7-9 and TRBJ2-7, reads DTGVSQNPRHKITKRGQNVTFRCDPISEHNRLYWYRQTLGQGPEFLTYFQNEAQLEKSRLLSDRFSAERPKGSFSTLEIQRTEQGDSAMYLCASSFPGAWEQYFGPGTRLTVT.

This clonotype was recorded many times. The rearrangement links TRBV6-2 or TRBV6-3 to TRBJ2-3, with 8 bases aligning to TRBD2. CDR1 MNHEY and CDR2 SVGEGT come from the germline V gene. After removal of 5 bases from V and 3 bases from J, the junction contained 7 bases not matched to a gene. The CDR3 has 15 amino acids. The CDR3 bases are TGTGCCAGCAGTCGCCCGAGCGGGGGTACAGATACGCAGTATTTT. This gives the protein CASSRPSGGTDTQYF.

This sequence joins TRBV18 and TRBJ2-6; 14 nucleotides align to TRBD2. The germline V gene has CDR1 KGHSH and CDR2 LQKENI. This CDR3 has 18 amino acids. J gave up 3 bases and V 0 bases, and 1 base lay outside the gene matches. CDR3 protein: CASSPPGLAGGGANVLTF. For the CDR3, the DNA is TGTGCCAGCTCACCACCCGGACTAGCGGGAGGTGGGGCCAACGTCCTGACTTTC.

This clonotype showed up just a few times. This sequence joins TRBV4-2 and TRBJ2-1; 10 bases map to TRBD2. Germline values: CDR1 LGHNA, CDR2 YNFKEQ. The CDR3 sequence is 19 residues long. V lost 2 bases and J lost 1; bases outside the gene matches: 11. CDR3 sequence (DNA): TGTGCCAGCAGCCAAAGAGGCCTAGCGGGAGAGGGGTCCTACAATGAGCAGTTCTTC. This sequence encodes CASSQRGLAGEGSYNEQFF.

Note on this clonotype: This clone may be a read error of a much larger clone one base away. The CDR3: CASSQDHGNTEAFF. The CDR3 DNA reads TGCGCCAGCAGCCAAGATCACGGGAACACTGAAGCTTTCTTT. The gene calls are TRBV4-1 and TRBJ1-1; the D is unclear. V dropped 0 bases and J dropped 1 base, with 6 bases sitting between them. CDR3 length equals 14 residues. Germline assignment: CDR1 MGHRA and CDR2 YSYEKL.

This clonotype has at least ten counts. V gene TRBV7-8 combines with J gene TRBJ1-4; D might be TRBD1 (5 bases). The V end lost 10 bases, the J end lost 6 bases, and 15 bases lay between the germline ends. The germline V gene has CDR1 SGHVS and CDR2 FQNEAQ. The CDR3 extends over 13 amino acids. The CDR3 is CATLGPLDEKLFF. CDR3 sequence (DNA): TGTGCCACCCTGGGACCGCTTGATGAAAAACTGTTTTTT.

This chain connects TRBV7-3 to TRBJ2-2; D tentatively reads TRBD1 or TRBD2 (6 bases each). Deletions cut 6 bases from V and 5 bases from J, with 10 bases between. Germline assignment: CDR1 SGHTA and CDR2 FQGTGA. CDR3 length equals 13 residues. CDR3 residues: CASSQGGTGELFF. In nucleotides, the CDR3 is TGTGCCAGCAGTCAAGGGGGGACCGGGGAGCTGTTTTTT.

This clonotype was seen ten or more times. This chain links TRBV2 with TRBJ2-1; D may be TRBD2 (5 bases). Germline V gene lookup returns CDR1 SNHLY and CDR2 FYNNEI. This CDR3 region has 13 residues. The V end lost 8 bases, the J end lost 5 bases, and 13 bases lay between the germline ends. CDR3 in amino acids: CASPLAADNEQFF. In DNA form, the CDR3 reads TGTGCCAGCCCCCTAGCCGCAGACAATGAGCAGTTCTTC.

This clonotype has at least ten counts. The V and J genes are TRBV2 and TRBJ2-6; D may be TRBD1 or TRBD2 (6 bases each). The CDR3 loop spans 18 amino acids. Germline assignment: CDR1 SNHLY and CDR2 FYNNEI. Trimming took 0 bases from V and 9 from J, leaving 21 bases between them. Written as DNA, the CDR3 is TGTGCCAGCAGTGAAGCGGCGGGGTGGGGGGCTCGAGGCAACGTCCTGACTTTC. Protein: CASSEAAGWGARGNVLTF.

The gene calls are TRBV7-2 and TRBJ2-7; 7 nucleotides line up with TRBD2. V gave up 1 base and J gave up 4 bases; unmatched junction bases: 7. In germline, CDR1 is SGHTA, CDR2 FQGNSA. The CDR3 loop spans 15 amino acids. CDR3 in amino acids: CASSLVVGGSYEQYF. DNA of the CDR3: TGTGCCAGCAGCTTAGTGGTGGGCGGGAGTTACGAGCAGTACTTC.

Points on this clonotype: Being one base from a much bigger clone, this may be a read error. This chain uses TRBV7-9 with TRBJ2-5; a weak D match, TRBD1 (6 bases). This CDR3 is built from 14 residues. The V end was cut by 0 bases, the J end by 11 bases, with 16 bases between. Looked up from germline, CDR1 is SEHNR and CDR2 is FQNEAQ (reference sequence). The chain's CDR3 is CASSLAGALGEQYF. CDR3 nucleotide sequence: TGTGCCAGCAGCTTAGCGGGGGCACTGGGGGAGCAGTACTTC. Full variable domain (outside the CDR3, taken from reference TRBV7-9 and TRBJ2-5): DTGVSQNPRHKITKRGQNVTFRCDPISEHNRLYWYRQTLGQGPEFLTYFQNEAQLEKSRLLSDRFSAERPKGSFSTLEIQRTEQGDSAMYLCASSLAGALGEQYFGPGTRLLVL.

Many counts were recorded for this clonotype. The chain couples TRBV12-3 or TRBV12-4 to TRBJ1-6, with no clear D. The V gene lost 6 bases and the J gene lost 0 bases, with 15 bases spanning the gap. The CDR3 extends over 17 amino acids. The CDR3 DNA reads TGTGCCAGCAGCAGAGGGAGCTTTAGCTCCTATAATTCACCCCTCCACTTT. Residues: CASSRGSFSSYNSPLHF.

This clonotype was detected many times. The rearrangement uses TRBV29-1 and TRBJ1-1, with D maybe TRBD1 (5 bases). V lost 0 bases and J lost 8, with 10 bases in between. This CDR3 is built from 12 residues. In germline, CDR1 is SQVTM, CDR2 ANQGSEA. CDR3 residues: CSVEDGGSEAFF. The DNA of the CDR3 is TGCAGCGTTGAAGACGGGGGGTCCGAAGCTTTCTTT.

This clonotype was seen repeatedly, ten times or more. As DNA, the CDR3 is TGTGCTAGTGGTTTGACGAGGGACAGGAGGAACACTGAAGCTTTCTTT. Translating gives CASGLTRDRRNTEAFF. The genes are TRBV12-5 and TRBJ1-1, with TRBD1 identical over 8 bases. V gave up 2 bases and J gave up 1 base; unmatched junction bases: 6. The germline V gene encodes CDR1 LGHNT and CDR2 FRNRAP. The CDR3 totals 16 residues.

This clonotype was observed a few times. This chain links TRBV12-3 or TRBV12-4 with TRBJ1-1, with TRBD1 as a possible D gene (6 bases). Trimming took off 10 bases at V and 3 bases at J, with 15 bases between the two ends. There are 13 residues in the CDR3. The CDR3 spells CATDAGGDTEAFF. The CDR3 region has the DNA TGTGCCACAGACGCTGGGGGCGACACTGAAGCTTTCTTT.

In its sample, this clonotype was seen many times. J is TRBJ1-2 and V is TRBV20-1, with D perhaps matching TRBD1 (6 bases). In germline, CDR1 is DFQATT, CDR2 SNEGSKA (reference sequence). Trimming removed 3 bases from V and 8 bases from J, with 22 bases in between. This CDR3 is built from 15 residues. The CDR3 DNA reads TGCAGTGCTAGGCCGGGGGCTCTACCTTGGTACGGCTACACCTTC. This codes for CSARPGALPWYGYTF.